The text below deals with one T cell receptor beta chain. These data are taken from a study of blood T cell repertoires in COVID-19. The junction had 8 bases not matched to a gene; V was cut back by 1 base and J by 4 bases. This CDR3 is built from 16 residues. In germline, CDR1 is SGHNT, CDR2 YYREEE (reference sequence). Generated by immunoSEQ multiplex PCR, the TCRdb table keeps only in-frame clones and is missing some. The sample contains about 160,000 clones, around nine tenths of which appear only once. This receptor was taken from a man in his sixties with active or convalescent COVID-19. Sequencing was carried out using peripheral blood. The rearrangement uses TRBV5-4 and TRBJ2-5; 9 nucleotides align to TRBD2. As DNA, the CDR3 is TGTGCCAGCAGCTTGATGGCGGGAGGGGAGGGAGAGACCCAGTACTTC. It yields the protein CASSLMAGGEGETQYF.